A selection of T cell receptor delta chains follows, all from one sample in a study of Vδ1+ human thymocytes. TCRdb called clones anew from the multiplex PCR reads with CATT. The sample includes tens of thousands of delta-chain clones, 15% of them seen just once. Sequencing was done on a sample of Vdelta1+ gamma-delta thymocytes from the thymus. These receptors came from a boy in the first two years of life who had congenital heart surgery. Each CDR3 is given with its conserved first and last residue. A D gene is named only where the DNA matches it firmly. Not all rows give a size; the values are once, few, many and, for expanded clones, a class.

few	TRDV1	TRDJ1	TRDD3	CALGELLDLRWGIRGDKLIF	TGTGCTCTTGGGGAACTCCTCGACCTACGCTGGGGGATACGAGGCGATAAACTCATCTTT
NA	TRDV1	TRDJ1	TRDD2	CALGERGASYGDKLIF	TGTGCTCTTGGGGAACGTGGGGCTTCCTACGGTGATAAACTCATCTTT
NA	TRDV1	TRDJ1	NA	CALGERGCLVDTDKLTF	TGTGCTCTTGGGGAACGGGGATGCCTGGTGGACACCGATAAACTCACCTTT
few	TRDV1	TRDJ1	NA	CALGVYQFPTRYGGNPNTDKLIF	TGTGCTCTTGGGGTATACCAGTTTCCTACCCGGTATGGGGGAAACCCCAACACCGATAAACTCATCTTT
few	TRDV1	TRDJ1	TRDD3	CALGDSLPTPRTGGMGADKLIF	TGTGCTCTTGGGGACTCACTACCAACTCCCCGTACTGGGGGAATGGGGGCCGATAAACTCATCTTT
NA	TRDV1	TRDJ1	NA	CALGEDRLGIRVTDKLIF	TGTGCTCTTGGGGAAGACAGGCTGGGGATCAGGGTCACCGATAAACTCATCTTT
NA	TRDV1	TRDJ1	NA	CALGELPVMYTDKLIF	TGTGCTCTTGGGGAACTTCCGGTTATGTACACCGATAAACTCATCTTT
NA	TRDV1	TRDJ1	NA	CALGARTLPPNKLIF	TGTGCTCTTGGGGCCCGTACTCTTCCCCCTAACAAACTCATCTTT
few	TRDV1	TRDJ1	NA	CALGEVTFTRDTDKLIF	TGTGCTCTTGGGGAAGTGACCTTTACCCGGGACACCGATAAACTCATCTTT
NA	TRDV2	TRDJ1	TRDD3	CACDTGLLGTLPNRRRNYTDKLIF	TGTGCCTGTGACACCGGCTTACTGGGGACCTTACCTAATCGACGACGAAACTACACCGATAAACTCATCTTT
NA	TRDV1	TRDJ1	TRDD3	CALGEPPYGDTTDKLIF	TGTGCTCTTGGGGAACCCCCCTACGGGGATACTACCGATAAACTCATCTTT
few	TRDV1	TRDJ1	NA	CALGDLHANPMGKDKLIF	TGTGCTCTTGGGGATTTACACGCAAACCCTATGGGGAAAGATAAACTCATCTTT
NA	TRDV2	TRDJ1	NA	CACDTPFCGNTDKLIF	TGTGCCTGTGACACCCCGTTTTGTGGGAACACCGATAAACTCATCTTT
NA	TRDV1	TRDJ1	NA	CALGELLRARSGMGMADKLIF	TGTGCTCTTGGGGAATTACTTAGGGCTCGCTCTGGGATGGGGATGGCTGATAAACTCATCTTT
few	TRDV1	TRDJ1	TRDD3	CALGSSHWGIRGTDKLIF	TGTGCTCTTGGGAGTTCCCACTGGGGGATACGGGGCACCGATAAACTCATCTTT
NA	TRDV1	TRDJ1	TRDD2	CALGESHFLLRDKYTDKLIF	TGTGCTCTTGGGGAATCCCACTTCCTACTGAGGGATAAGTACACCGATAAACTCATCTTT
few	TRDV1	TRDJ1	TRDD3	CALGELSRGIRRGTDKLIF	TGTGCTCTTGGGGAACTGTCCAGGGGGATACGCCGAGGAACCGATAAACTCATCTTT
NA	TRDV1	TRDJ1	TRDD3	CALGELRLLSGGYTDKLIF	TGTGCTCTTGGGGAACTAAGGCTACTTTCCGGGGGATACACCGATAAACTCATCTTT